These 32 T cell receptor beta chains originate from one sample sequenced in a study of shared clonotypes between healthy human individuals. Method: immunoSEQ multiplex PCR; TCRdb's copy keeps in-frame clones and lacks some. The sample holds about 1.1 million clones, 70% to 85% seen once. The sequencing sample was made of memory CD4+ T cells from PBMCs. Specified subset: CD45RA-negative fraction. These receptors all stem from a man younger than 30 in good health. Some clones in this sample may be carry-over from other donors' samples.

Only a few counts were recorded for this clone. The V gene is TRBV28, the J gene TRBJ1-5; D uncertain. In germline, CDR1 is MDHEN, CDR2 SYDVKM. The CDR3 extends over 16 amino acids. Trimming took 6 bases from V and 2 from J, leaving 17 bases between them. CDR3 bases: TGTGCCAGCAGCACGCCAAAATACCCCCGCAATCAGCCCCAGCATTTT. It translates to CASSTPKYPRNQPQHF.

This clone was counted once. The V call is TRBV15, the J call TRBJ2-7, with TRBD1 matching over 7 bases. Trimming removed 0 bases from V and 4 bases from J; junction bases left unmatched: 3. Germline loops: CDR1 LNHNV, CDR2 YYDKDF (reference sequence). CDR3 length: 14 residues. In DNA, the CDR3 is TGTGCCACCAGCAGAGAGGGACAGACTTACGAGCAGTACTTC. It codes for CATSREGQTYEQYF.

Comment on this clone: One end of the junction varies from germline; a read error may be responsible. V is TRBV7-9 and J is TRBJ1-2; a possible D gene is TRBD1 (5 bases). This CDR3 is built from 12 residues. Germline V lookup: CDR1 SEHNR, CDR2 FQNEAQ (reference sequence). The CDR3 loop reads CASSLDDRVGRF. CDR3 nucleotides: TGTGCCAGCAGCTTAGATGACAGAGTCGGCCGATTC.

Worth noting for this clone: The same CDR3 arises from other DNA sequences in this sample as well. The chain uses TRBV18 and TRBJ1-4; 7 bases line up with TRBD1. There are 14 residues in the CDR3. CDR1 KGHSH and CDR2 LQKENI come from the germline V gene. The V gene end was trimmed by 6 bases and the J gene end by 4 bases; junction bases not matched to a gene: 5. The DNA of the CDR3 is TGTGCCAGCTCCCCGGACAGGCATAATGAAAAACTGTTTTTT. It codes for CASSPDRHNEKLFF.

The sample holds a few counts of this clone. The V call is TRBV7-9, the J call TRBJ1-3, with a tentative D call TRBD1 (5 bases). The V end was cut by 5 bases, the J end by 0 bases, with 17 bases between. Per germline, CDR1 SEHNR and CDR2 FQNEAQ (reference sequence). This CDR3 is 17 amino acids long. The CDR3: CASSITAQELSGNTIYF. The CDR3, as DNA: TGTGCCAGCAGCATCACTGCACAGGAACTCTCTGGAAACACCATATATTTT.

J is TRBJ1-3 and V is TRBV28; unclear D gene. The germline V and J ends were trimmed by 3 bases and 0 bases, with 9 bases remaining between them. The CDR3 runs 15 residues. Per the germline V gene, CDR1 is MDHEN and CDR2 is SYDVKM. This CDR3 is CASSLVPSSGNTIYF. CDR3 coding DNA: TGTGCCAGCAGTTTGGTTCCATCCTCTGGAAACACCATATATTTT.

The CDR3 region has the DNA TGTGCCAGCAGCCAAGGTTGGGCAAGGCCGGCCTACGAGCAGTACTTC. Translating gives CASSQGWARPAYEQYF. This chain links TRBV11-2 with TRBJ2-7; no clear D. Between the trimmed V and J ends, which lost 5 bases and 2 bases, there was a span of 19 bases. Germline CDR1 SGHAT, CDR2 FQNNGV. The CDR3 has 16 residues.

Note on this clone: This same CDR3 is encoded by further DNA sequences in the sample. The chain couples TRBV7-3 to TRBJ2-1; tentatively, D is TRBD1 (6 bases). Germline-derived CDR1 and CDR2 are SGHTA and FQGTGA. The CDR3 spans 13 residues. V was cut by 3 bases and J by 4 bases, with 7 bases left in between. The CDR3 DNA sequence: TGTGCCAGCAGCTTGACAGGTTACAATGAGCAGTTCTTC. Encoded protein: CASSLTGYNEQFF.

This clone appeared once. This rearrangement joins TRBV28 to TRBJ2-7; D is possibly TRBD2 (6 bases). V lost 7 bases, J lost 6 bases, and 16 bases lay in between. Germline CDR1 reads MDHEN; CDR2 reads SYDVKM. This CDR3 is built from 13 residues. The CDR3 reads CASTPPNGGEQYF. CDR3 in DNA: TGTGCCAGCACCCCCCCTAACGGGGGCGAGCAGTACTTC.

Details on this clone: This clone may be a read error of a much larger clone one base away. This chain joins TRBV30 and TRBJ1-1; D is uncertain. The CDR3 runs 17 residues. The V gene's germline CDR1 is GTSNPN and CDR2 SVGIG (reference sequence). V was shortened by 6 bases and J by 4 bases, with 27 bases between the two germline ends. The CDR3 DNA reads as TGTGCCTGTAGCGCCAGTCTTACCTCAACCTTGGGCACTGAAGCTTTCTTT. It encodes CACSASLTSTLGTEAFF.

This chain's CDR3 is CSVEGGGTAHEQYF. Written as DNA, the CDR3 is TGCAGCGTTGAAGGAGGCGGGACCGCCCACGAGCAGTACTTC. The rearrangement uses TRBV29-1 and TRBJ2-7; TRBD2 is a possible D gene (6 bases). CDR1 is SQVTM and CDR2 is ANQGSEA in the germline V gene. CDR3 length: 14 amino acids. Trimming took 1 base from V and 5 from J, leaving 15 bases between them.

The V gene is TRBV2, the J gene TRBJ2-7, with 9 bases lining up with TRBD2. The trim removed 10 bases at V and 3 bases at J, leaving 10 bases unmatched. The CDR3 length is 14 residues. Germline lookup yields CDR1 SNHLY and CDR2 FYNNEI. CDR3 sequence: CATKRAGGVYEQYF. The CDR3 DNA is TGTGCCACTAAAAGGGCGGGAGGGGTCTACGAGCAGTACTTC.

Note on this clone: A read error is possible here, since a much larger clone lies one base away. Other DNA sequences in this specimen translate into the identical CDR3. The rearrangement uses TRBV7-9 and TRBJ2-3, with TRBD2 identical over 10 bases. Losses at the gene ends were 5 bases for V and 1 base for J; bases not matched to a gene: 3. Germline V gene data show CDR1 as SEHNR and CDR2 as FQNEAQ (reference sequence). This CDR3 region has 15 residues. CDR3 in amino acids: CASSPGTSGTDTQYF. As DNA, the CDR3 is TGTGCCAGCAGCCCCGGGACTAGCGGCACAGATACGCAGTATTTT.

This clone was observed a few times. V is TRBV29-1 and J is TRBJ1-1, with no clear D. The germline gives CDR1 SQVTM, CDR2 ANQGSEA. The ends were cut back, 4 bases at V and 8 bases at J, with 14 bases in the middle. This CDR3 has 12 amino acids. The CDR3 coding sequence is TGCAGCGTTGCCAGAAGTCCGGCGGAAGCTTTCTTT. It codes for CSVARSPAEAFF.

The chain uses TRBV4-1 and TRBJ1-2; D may be TRBD1 (5 bases). Per germline, CDR1 MGHRA and CDR2 YSYEKL. This CDR3 spans 13 amino acids. The V end was cut by 7 bases, the J end by 8 bases, with 17 bases between. The DNA of the CDR3 is TGCGCCAGCACCAAAAACAGCAGGGAAGGCTACACCTTC. Its translation: CASTKNSREGYTF.

Comments on this clone: Additional DNA sequences in this sample encode the identical CDR3. The chain couples TRBV20-1 to TRBJ2-3; D gene ambiguous. Trimming cost V 4 bases and J 5 bases, with 7 bases left between them. There are 11 residues in the CDR3. Looked up from germline, CDR1 is DFQATT and CDR2 is SNEGSKA (reference sequence). CDR3 in DNA: TGCAGTGCTACTCCGAGAGATACGCAGTATTTT. This encodes CSATPRDTQYF.

The chain employs TRBV11-2 and TRBJ2-6; 7 bases map to TRBD1. The V gene end was trimmed by 2 bases and the J gene end by 3 bases; junction bases not matched to a gene: 10. The germline CDR1 and CDR2 sequences are SGHAT and FQNNGV. The CDR3 is 18 residues long. CDR3 amino acids: CASSLKYRGYGGANVLTF. Here the CDR3 DNA reads TGTGCCAGCAGCTTAAAGTACAGGGGATACGGTGGGGCCAACGTCCTGACTTTC.

This clone has just one count. The chain links TRBV15 to TRBJ1-2; TRBD1 agrees at 7 bases. Trimming removed 0 bases from V and 4 bases from J; junction bases left unmatched: 11. Germline CDR1 reads LNHNV; CDR2 reads YYDKDF (reference sequence). The CDR3 has 17 amino acids. This chain's CDR3 is CATSRDSRKTGTYGYTF. DNA of the CDR3: TGTGCCACCAGCAGAGATAGTCGGAAGACAGGGACCTATGGCTACACCTTC.

The chain employs TRBV21-1 and TRBJ1-2. TRBV21-1 represents a pseudogene. The CDR3 has 14 amino acids. The CDR3 nucleotides read TGTGCCAGCAGCAAAGTGGCCGGGGGCTATGGCTACACCTTC. Amino acids: CASSKVAGGYGYTF.

This chain connects TRBV2 to TRBJ1-1; unclear D gene. The CDR3 covers 13 residues. From germline, CDR1 is SNHLY and CDR2 FYNNEI. With 5 bases removed from V and 7 bases from J, the gap between germline ends came to 14 bases. The CDR3 DNA follows: TGTGCCAGCAGTTTTTCAAGGACGGGTGAAGCTTTCTTT. Its translation: CASSFSRTGEAFF. Complete variable domain (other parts from reference TRBV2 and TRBJ1-1): EPEVTQTPSHQVTQMGQEVILRCVPISNHLYFYWYRQILGQKVEFLVSFYNNEISEKSEIFDDQFSVERPDGSNFTLKIRSTKLEDSAMYFCASSFSRTGEAFFGQGTRLTVV.

The V call is TRBV12-2, the J call TRBJ1-2. TRBV12-2 is designated a pseudogene. CDR3 length: 16 residues. CDR3 nucleotides: TGTGCAAGTCGCTTCCGGCGCTTCCGGGACGTTAATGGCTACACCTTC. This gives the protein CASRFRRFRDVNGYTF.

The chain is built from TRBV18 and TRBJ1-2, with D unclear. CDR1 and CDR2 from the germline V gene are KGHSH and LQKENI. CDR3 size: 15 residues. V shed 3 bases and J shed 7 bases, with 18 bases lying between them. The CDR3 DNA sequence: TGTGCCAGCTCACCTATGTCCGGGGTTACTCTTGGCTACACCTTC. Amino acid sequence: CASSPMSGVTLGYTF.

The chain carries TRBV2 and TRBJ1-5; D may be TRBD1 (5 bases). CDR1 is SNHLY and CDR2 is FYNNEI in the germline V gene. V was clipped by 8 bases and J by 1 base, with 15 bases between them. The CDR3 runs 15 residues. CDR3 DNA: TGTGCCAGCGATTTCGGGACGGCGAGCAATCAGCCCCAGCATTTT. As protein: CASDFGTASNQPQHF.

The chain links TRBV5-1 to TRBJ2-2; D not certain. Between the trimmed V and J ends, which lost 4 bases and 2 bases, there was a span of 9 bases. CDR1 SGHRS and CDR2 YFSETQ come from the germline V gene. CDR3 length: 14 residues. The DNA for the CDR3 is TGCGCCAGCAGCCCCAGATCTAACACCGGGGAGCTGTTTTTT. It is translated as CASSPRSNTGELFF. Based on the CDR3 plus reference TRBV5-1 and TRBJ2-2, the full variable domain is KAGVTQTPRYLIKTRGQQVTLSCSPISGHRSVSWYQQTPGQGLQFLFEYFSETQRNKGNFPGRFSGRQFSNSRSEMNVSTLELGDSALYLCASSPRSNTGELFFGEGSRLTVL.

This clone was picked up one time. The V call is TRBV6-6, the J call TRBJ1-1; possibly TRBD1 for D (6 bases). Germline CDR1 reads MNHNY; CDR2 reads SVGAGI (reference sequence). This CDR3 is built from 14 residues. CDR3: CVGARGADSPEAFF. For the CDR3, the DNA is TGTGTCGGGGCCCGGGGGGCGGATAGCCCTGAAGCTTTCTTT.

V and J are TRBV4-1 and TRBJ1-5, with D tentatively TRBD1 (5 bases). CDR1 and CDR2 from the germline V gene are MGHRA and YSYEKL. The CDR3 covers 13 residues. Trimming removed 1 base at V and 10 bases at J, with 11 bases between. The CDR3 region has the DNA TGCGCCAGCAGCCAAGCTGGGGGGAAACCCCAGCATTTT. It translates to CASSQAGGKPQHF.

This chain connects TRBV15 to TRBJ1-4; 9 nucleotides line up with TRBD1. Trimming took 7 bases from V and 8 from J; bases not matched to a gene: 29. This CDR3 is 21 amino acids long. Germline V gene lookup returns CDR1 LNHNV and CDR2 YYDKDF (reference sequence). The CDR3 region is CATTTYPGQGLIGGLGEKLFF. CDR3 nucleotides: TGTGCCACCACCACGTATCCGGGACAGGGTTTAATCGGTGGGTTGGGGGAAAAACTGTTTTTT.

This clone was recorded once. Other DNA sequences within the sample encode an identical CDR3. The chain joins TRBV27 to TRBJ2-6; no firm D call. Trimming took off 4 bases at V and 1 base at J, with 5 bases between the two ends. CDR1 is MNHEY and CDR2 is SMNVEV in the germline V gene (reference sequence). The CDR3 is 14 amino acids. The CDR3 DNA sequence: TGTGCCAGCAGTTCCGGTTCTGGGGCCAACGTCCTGACTTTC. The encoded protein is CASSSGSGANVLTF.

J is TRBJ1-5 and V is TRBV5-8; D is ambiguous. Germline CDR1 reads SGHTS; CDR2 reads YDEGEE. Trimming cost V 4 bases and J 2 bases, with 16 bases left between them. The CDR3 runs 16 residues. The CDR3: CASSPLSWRGNQPQHF. CDR3 nucleotides: TGTGCCAGCAGCCCCCTCAGTTGGAGGGGCAATCAGCCCCAGCATTTT.

CDR3 sequence (DNA): TGTGCCAGCAGTTTTAGGGGAGGAGGGGCCAACGTCCTGACTTTC. Amino acids: CASSFRGGGANVLTF. J is TRBJ2-6 and V is TRBV28, with a tentative D call TRBD2 (6 bases). The germline V gene encodes CDR1 MDHEN and CDR2 SYDVKM. Trimming took 3 bases from V and 4 from J, leaving 10 bases between them. This CDR3 is built from 15 residues.

This sequence joins TRBV25-1 and TRBJ2-5; maybe TRBD1 (5 bases). In germline, CDR1 is MGHDK, CDR2 SYGVNS. The CDR3 length is 15 residues. Trimming took 6 bases from V and 7 from J, leaving 21 bases between them. The CDR3 DNA is TGTGCCAGCAGAGACGGGCCAAGCCAGGGCGGGACCCAGTACTTC. Translation gives CASRDGPSQGGTQYF.

The gene calls are TRBV5-1 and TRBJ2-7, with 8 bases aligning to TRBD1. Trimming removed 5 bases from V and 12 bases from J; junction bases left unmatched: 19. The CDR3 runs 15 residues. Germline lookup yields CDR1 SGHRS and CDR2 YFSETQ. CDR3 protein: CASSGYGQGGTMRYF. Here the CDR3 DNA reads TGCGCCAGCAGTGGCTACGGACAGGGTGGGACGATGAGGTACTTC.